This TCR beta chain was identified during a study of persistence of HIV-infected CD4 T cells. Losses at the gene ends were 4 bases for V and 10 bases for J; bases not matched to a gene: 10. This CDR3 has 15 residues. The germline V gene encodes CDR1 MNHEY and CDR2 SVGAGI. The libraries were made with immunoSEQ version 4 in survey mode. The table came from immunoSEQ multiplex PCR; TCRdb's copy has only in-frame clones and leaves some out. The sample lists about 50,000 clones, around 75% occurring once. With respect to this clone: What it binds is unknown.

Cells were stimulated with CMV-infected fibroblast lysates at roughly 10 ug/mL. Sorted nonresponding memory CD4+ T cells were CD40L-negative, CD69-negative, CD45RO-high. The specimen was CD4+ T cells sorted from PBMCs after roughly 17-hour stimulation, collected from a patient who received antiretroviral therapy. The rearrangement links TRBV6-5 to TRBJ1-6, with 7 bases fitting TRBD1. This clonotype originated in an adult man with HIV who was CMV-seropositive. For the CDR3, the DNA is TGTGCCAGCAGTTCCACCGGGACAGAATTGTCACCCCTCCACTTT. Amino acids: CASSSTGTELSPLHF.